Below are 6 T cell receptor beta chains sequenced from a single sample in a study of blood T cells in healthy people across ages. Next came a second PCR, run for about 6 to 12 cycles, which used a sample-barcoded 5' primer along with a J-beta primer mix. Each CDR3 protein gets one entry after TCRdb re-called the 5' RACE reads with MiXCR. The profile shows about 1.5 million distinct CDR3 sequences, 40% to 50% of them singletons. The sequencing input was blood. The receptors were sampled from a woman aged 18-29 years in good health.

The gene calls are TRBV6-6 and TRBJ2-5; no reliable D call. CDR3 length: 14 residues. Deletions cut 6 bases from V and 4 bases from J, with 15 bases between. CDR1 and CDR2 from the germline V gene are MNHNY and SVGAGI (reference sequence). The DNA of the CDR3 is TGTGCCAGCAGCCCCTGGCCGGGTTCAGAGACCCAGTACTTC. This sequence encodes CASSPWPGSETQYF.

This chain joins TRBV20-1 and TRBJ2-1; tentative D call: TRBD2 (5 bases). With 1 base removed from V and 3 bases from J, the gap between germline ends came to 16 bases. Germline V lookup: CDR1 DFQATT, CDR2 SNEGSKA (reference sequence). This CDR3 spans 16 amino acids. The CDR3 region is CSARGDRGSSYNEQFF. The CDR3 DNA sequence: TGCAGTGCTAGAGGTGACCGTGGGAGTAGCTACAATGAGCAGTTCTTC.

The chain uses TRBV6-6 and TRBJ1-2, with D perhaps TRBD1 (5 bases). This CDR3 comprises 14 residues. In germline, CDR1 is MNHNY, CDR2 SVGAGI (reference sequence). V was cut by 6 bases and J by 0 bases, with 11 bases left in between. CDR3 region: CASRWGTSNYGYTF. The CDR3 bases are TGTGCCAGCAGGTGGGGGACTTCTAACTATGGCTACACCTTC.

This clonotype was found a few times. This chain joins TRBV20-1 and TRBJ2-3, with 9 bases matching TRBD1. The V and J ends lost 6 bases and 0 bases, in that order; junction bases with no gene match: 16. Looked up from germline, CDR1 is DFQATT and CDR2 is SNEGSKA (reference sequence). This CDR3 has 18 residues. CDR3 protein: CSAPSRDRVRSSTDTQYF. DNA for the CDR3: TGCAGTGCACCGAGCCGGGACAGGGTCCGTTCTAGCACAGATACGCAGTATTTT.

The chain's CDR3 is CSVEAGGARLNTEAFF. The CDR3 DNA reads as TGCAGCGTTGAAGCGGGGGGGGCCCGGCTGAACACTGAAGCTTTCTTT. The gene calls are TRBV29-1 and TRBJ1-1, with D perhaps matching TRBD1 (6 bases). CDR1 is SQVTM, CDR2 ANQGSEA, per germline. V dropped 1 base and J dropped 0 bases, with 15 bases sitting between them. CDR3 length equals 16 residues.

The CDR3 reads CSASPEGTEAFF. Written as DNA, the CDR3 is TGCAGTGCGAGTCCGGAGGGCACTGAAGCTTTCTTT. The chain is built from TRBV20-1 and TRBJ1-1; no definite D call. The V gene lost 6 bases and the J gene lost 4 bases, with 12 bases spanning the gap. This CDR3 contains 12 residues. Germline-derived CDR1 and CDR2 are DFQATT and SNEGSKA (reference sequence).